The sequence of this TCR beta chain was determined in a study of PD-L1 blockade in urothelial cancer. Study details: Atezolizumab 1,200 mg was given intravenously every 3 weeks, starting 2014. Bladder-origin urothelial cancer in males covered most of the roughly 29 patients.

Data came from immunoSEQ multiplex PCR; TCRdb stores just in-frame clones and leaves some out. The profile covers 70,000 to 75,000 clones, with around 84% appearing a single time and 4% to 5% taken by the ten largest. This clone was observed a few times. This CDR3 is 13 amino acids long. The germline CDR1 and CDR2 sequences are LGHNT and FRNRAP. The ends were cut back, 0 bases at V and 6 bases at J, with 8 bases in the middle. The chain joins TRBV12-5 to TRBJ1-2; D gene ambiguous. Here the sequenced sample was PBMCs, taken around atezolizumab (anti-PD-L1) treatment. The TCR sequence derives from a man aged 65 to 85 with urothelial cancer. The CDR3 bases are TGTGCTAGTGGTTTGGTACAGAGGGATGGCTACACCTTC. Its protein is CASGLVQRDGYTF.